The present T cell receptor beta chain was sequenced within a study of T-cell reconstitution after alpha-beta-depleted transplantation in children. Study results and caveats: Where alpha-beta T cells came from about two months after transplant was reportedly several hundred expanded graft clones.

Comment on this clonotype: The antigen is unknown.

CDR3 length equals 14 residues. The V and J ends lost 6 bases and 3 bases respectively, with 14 bases between them. It was with unique molecular identifiers that the TCRbeta library was prepared. TCRdb called the PCR reads again in MiXCR, with one record for every CDR3 protein. Among about 980,000 distinct CDR3 sequences, about 29% were seen once, and the ten largest hold approximately 30%. The specimen comprised PBMCs, mostly from graft donor cells, sampled 360 days after TCRalphabeta/CD19-depleted stem cell transplant. This sequence originates from a boy in the first two years of life who had a stem cell transplant for SCID, so the T cells may come from the graft donor. The rearrangement uses TRBV12-3 or TRBV12-4 and TRBJ2-5; possibly TRBD2 for D (7 bases). The CDR3 sequence: CASRAGALKETQYF. Written as DNA, the CDR3 is TGTGCCAGCAGGGCGGGGGCGTTAAAAGAGACCCAGTACTTC.